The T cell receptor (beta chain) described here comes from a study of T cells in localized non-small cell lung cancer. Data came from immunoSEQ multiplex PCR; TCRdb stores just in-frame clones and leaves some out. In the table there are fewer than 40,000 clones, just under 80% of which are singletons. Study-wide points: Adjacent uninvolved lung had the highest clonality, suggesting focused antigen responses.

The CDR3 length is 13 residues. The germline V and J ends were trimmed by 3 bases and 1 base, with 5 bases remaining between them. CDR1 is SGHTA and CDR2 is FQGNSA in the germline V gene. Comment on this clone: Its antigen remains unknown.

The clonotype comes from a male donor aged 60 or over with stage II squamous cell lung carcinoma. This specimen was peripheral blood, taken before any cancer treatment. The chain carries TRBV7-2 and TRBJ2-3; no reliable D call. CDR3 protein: CASSLIGTDTQYF. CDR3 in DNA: TGTGCCAGCAGCTTGATCGGCACAGATACGCAGTATTTT.